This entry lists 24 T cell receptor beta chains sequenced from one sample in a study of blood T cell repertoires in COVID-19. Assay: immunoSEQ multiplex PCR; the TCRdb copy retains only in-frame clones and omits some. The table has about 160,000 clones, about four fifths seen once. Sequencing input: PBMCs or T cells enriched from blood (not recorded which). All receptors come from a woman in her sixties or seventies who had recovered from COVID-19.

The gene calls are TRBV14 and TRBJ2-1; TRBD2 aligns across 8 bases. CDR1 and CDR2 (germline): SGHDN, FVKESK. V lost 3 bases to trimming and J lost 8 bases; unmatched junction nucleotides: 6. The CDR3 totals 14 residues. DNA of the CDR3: TGTGCCAGCAGCCATCTGCTAGCGGGCCATGAGCAGTTCTTC. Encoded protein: CASSHLLAGHEQFF.

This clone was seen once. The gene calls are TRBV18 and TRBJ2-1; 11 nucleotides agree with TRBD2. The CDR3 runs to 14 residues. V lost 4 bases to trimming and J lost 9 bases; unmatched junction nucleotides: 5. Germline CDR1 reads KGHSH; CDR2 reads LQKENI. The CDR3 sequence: CASSLSGGAPEQFF. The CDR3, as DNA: TGTGCCAGCTCACTTAGCGGGGGGGCTCCTGAGCAGTTCTTC.

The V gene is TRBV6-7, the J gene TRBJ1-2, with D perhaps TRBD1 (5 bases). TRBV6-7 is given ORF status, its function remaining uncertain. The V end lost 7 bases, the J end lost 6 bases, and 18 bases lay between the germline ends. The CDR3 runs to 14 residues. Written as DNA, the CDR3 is TGTGCCAGCACCCCAGAGAGGGGAGGAGATGGCTACACCTTC. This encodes CASTPERGGDGYTF.

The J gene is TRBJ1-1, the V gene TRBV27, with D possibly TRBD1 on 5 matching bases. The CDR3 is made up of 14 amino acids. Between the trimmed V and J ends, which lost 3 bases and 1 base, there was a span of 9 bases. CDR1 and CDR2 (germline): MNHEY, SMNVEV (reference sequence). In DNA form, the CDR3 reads TGTGCCAGCAGTTTCGTAGACAGGAACACTGAAGCTTTCTTT. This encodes CASSFVDRNTEAFF.

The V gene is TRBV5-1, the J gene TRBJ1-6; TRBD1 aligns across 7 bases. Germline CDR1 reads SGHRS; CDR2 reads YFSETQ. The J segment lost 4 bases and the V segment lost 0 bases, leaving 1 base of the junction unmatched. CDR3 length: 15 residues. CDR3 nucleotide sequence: TGCGCCAGCAGCTTGGGACAGGGATATAATTCACCCCTCCACTTT. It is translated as CASSLGQGYNSPLHF.

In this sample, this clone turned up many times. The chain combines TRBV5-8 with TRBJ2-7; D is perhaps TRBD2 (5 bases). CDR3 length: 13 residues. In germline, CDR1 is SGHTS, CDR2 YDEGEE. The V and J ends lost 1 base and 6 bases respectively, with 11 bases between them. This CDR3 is CASSLSGLSEQYF. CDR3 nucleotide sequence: TGTGCCAGCAGCTTGAGCGGACTTAGCGAGCAGTACTTC.

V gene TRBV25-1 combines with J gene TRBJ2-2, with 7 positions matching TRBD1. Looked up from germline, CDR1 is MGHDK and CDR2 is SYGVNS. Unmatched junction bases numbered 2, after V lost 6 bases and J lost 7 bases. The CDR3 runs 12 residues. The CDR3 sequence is CASRQGVGELFF. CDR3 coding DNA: TGTGCCAGCAGGCAGGGGGTCGGGGAGCTGTTTTTT.

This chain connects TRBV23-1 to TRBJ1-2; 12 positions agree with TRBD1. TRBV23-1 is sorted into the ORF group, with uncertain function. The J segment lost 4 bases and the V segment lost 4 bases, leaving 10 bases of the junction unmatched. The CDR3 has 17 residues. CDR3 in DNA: TGCGCCAGCAGTCCCCGGGACAGGGGGCCTACCCCCTATGGCTACACCTTC. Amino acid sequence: CASSPRDRGPTPYGYTF.

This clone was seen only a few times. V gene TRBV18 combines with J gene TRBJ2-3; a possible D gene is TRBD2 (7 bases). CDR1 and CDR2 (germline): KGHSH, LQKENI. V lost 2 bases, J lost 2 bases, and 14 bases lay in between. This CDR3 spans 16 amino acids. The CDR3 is CASSPRGGALTDTQYF. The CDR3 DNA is TGTGCCAGCTCACCAAGGGGGGGGGCCCTCACAGATACGCAGTATTTT.

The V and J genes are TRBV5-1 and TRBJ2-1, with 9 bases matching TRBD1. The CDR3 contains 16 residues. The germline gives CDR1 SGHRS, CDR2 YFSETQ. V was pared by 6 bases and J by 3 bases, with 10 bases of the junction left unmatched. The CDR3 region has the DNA TGCGCCAGCACCGCGGCCCCGGGACAGGGCTACAATGAGCAGTTCTTC. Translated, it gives CASTAAPGQGYNEQFF. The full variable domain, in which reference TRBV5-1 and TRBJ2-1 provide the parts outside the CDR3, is KAGVTQTPRYLIKTRGQQVTLSCSPISGHRSVSWYQQTPGQGLQFLFEYFSETQRNKGNFPGRFSGRQFSNSRSEMNVSTLELGDSALYLCASTAAPGQGYNEQFFGPGTRLTVL.

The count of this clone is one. CDR3 DNA: TGTGCCAGCAGCTCGGAGTTCCGAGGCACTGAAGCTTTCTTT. This codes for CASSSEFRGTEAFF. The V gene is TRBV7-9, the J gene TRBJ1-1, with D unclear. Trimming removed 4 bases from V and 4 bases from J, with 13 bases in between. This CDR3 spans 14 amino acids. The V gene's germline CDR1 is SEHNR and CDR2 FQNEAQ (reference sequence).

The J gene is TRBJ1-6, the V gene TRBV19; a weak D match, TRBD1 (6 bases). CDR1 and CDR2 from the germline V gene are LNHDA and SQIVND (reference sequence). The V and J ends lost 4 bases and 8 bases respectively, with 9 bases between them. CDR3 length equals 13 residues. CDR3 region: CASSTSGDSPLHF. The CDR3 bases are TGTGCCAGTAGTACTTCAGGGGATTCACCCCTCCACTTT.

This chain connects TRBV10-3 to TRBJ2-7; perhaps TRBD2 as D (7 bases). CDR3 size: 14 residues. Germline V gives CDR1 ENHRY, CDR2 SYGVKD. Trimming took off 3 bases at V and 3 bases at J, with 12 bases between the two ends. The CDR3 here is CAISERGGDYEQYF. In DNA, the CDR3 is TGTGCCATCAGTGAAAGGGGGGGGGACTACGAGCAGTACTTC.

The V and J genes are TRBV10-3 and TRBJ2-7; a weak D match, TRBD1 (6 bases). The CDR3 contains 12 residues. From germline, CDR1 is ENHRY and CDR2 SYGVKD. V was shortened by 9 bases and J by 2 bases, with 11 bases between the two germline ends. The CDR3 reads CAMAGQPYEQYF. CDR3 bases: TGTGCCATGGCTGGACAGCCCTACGAGCAGTACTTC.

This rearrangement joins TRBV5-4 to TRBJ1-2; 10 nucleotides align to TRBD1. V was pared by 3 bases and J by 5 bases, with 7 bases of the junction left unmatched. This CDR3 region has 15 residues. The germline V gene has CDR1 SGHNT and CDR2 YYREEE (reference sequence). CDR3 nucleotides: TGTGCCAGCAGCTCCGGGACAGGGGTTGATTATGGCTACACCTTC. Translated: CASSSGTGVDYGYTF. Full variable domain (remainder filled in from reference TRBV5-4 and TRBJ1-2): ETGVTQSPTHLIKTRGQQVTLRCSSQSGHNTVSWYQQALGQGPQFIFQYYREEENGRGNFPPRFSGLQFPNYSSELNVNALELDDSALYLCASSSGTGVDYGYTFGSGTRLTVV.

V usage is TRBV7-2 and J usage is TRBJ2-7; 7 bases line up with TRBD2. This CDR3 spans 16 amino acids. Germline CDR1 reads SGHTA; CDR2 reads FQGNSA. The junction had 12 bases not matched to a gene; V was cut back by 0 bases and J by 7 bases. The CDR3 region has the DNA TGTGCCAGCAGCTTAGCCTCCGGACTAGGCAAGCGAGAGCAGTACTTC. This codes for CASSLASGLGKREQYF.

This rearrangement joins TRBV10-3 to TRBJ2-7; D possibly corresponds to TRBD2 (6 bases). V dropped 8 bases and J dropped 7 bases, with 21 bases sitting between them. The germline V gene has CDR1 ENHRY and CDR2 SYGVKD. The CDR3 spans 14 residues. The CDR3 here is CAIRPGLAVREQYF. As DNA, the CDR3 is TGTGCCATCCGGCCGGGACTGGCGGTACGGGAGCAGTACTTC.

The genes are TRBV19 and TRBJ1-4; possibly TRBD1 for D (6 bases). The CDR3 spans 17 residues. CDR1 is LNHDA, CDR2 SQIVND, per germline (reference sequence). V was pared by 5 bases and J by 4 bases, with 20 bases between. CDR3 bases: TGTGCCAGTAGTGGGGGCAGGCCCGACGCCTTTAATGAAAAACTGTTTTTT. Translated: CASSGGRPDAFNEKLFF.

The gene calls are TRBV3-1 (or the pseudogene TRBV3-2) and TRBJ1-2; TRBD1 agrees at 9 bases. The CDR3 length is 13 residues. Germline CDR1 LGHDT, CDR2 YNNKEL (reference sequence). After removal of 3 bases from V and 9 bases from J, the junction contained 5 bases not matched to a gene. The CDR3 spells CASSQTGGVSYTF. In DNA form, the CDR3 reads TGTGCCAGCAGCCAGACAGGGGGGGTCAGCTACACCTTC.

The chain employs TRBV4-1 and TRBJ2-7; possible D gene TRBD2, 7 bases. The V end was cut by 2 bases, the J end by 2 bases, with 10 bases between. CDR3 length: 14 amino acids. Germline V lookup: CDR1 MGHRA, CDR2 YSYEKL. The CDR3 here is CASSQTGGAYEQYF. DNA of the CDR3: TGCGCCAGCAGCCAAACGGGGGGCGCCTACGAGCAGTACTTC.

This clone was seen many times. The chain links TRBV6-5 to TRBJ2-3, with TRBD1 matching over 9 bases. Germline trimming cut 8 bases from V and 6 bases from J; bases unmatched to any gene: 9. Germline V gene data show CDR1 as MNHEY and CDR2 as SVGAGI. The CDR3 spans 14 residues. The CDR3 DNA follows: TGTGCCAGCGGAAGGACAGGGGTGACGGATACGCAGTATTTT. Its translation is CASGRTGVTDTQYF.

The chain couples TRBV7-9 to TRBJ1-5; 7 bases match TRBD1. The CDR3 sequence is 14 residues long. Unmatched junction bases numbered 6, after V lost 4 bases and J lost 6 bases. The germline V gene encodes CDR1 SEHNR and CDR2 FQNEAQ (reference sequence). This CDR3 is CASSSQGPSQPQHF. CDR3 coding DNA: TGTGCCAGCAGCTCACAGGGGCCAAGTCAGCCCCAGCATTTT.

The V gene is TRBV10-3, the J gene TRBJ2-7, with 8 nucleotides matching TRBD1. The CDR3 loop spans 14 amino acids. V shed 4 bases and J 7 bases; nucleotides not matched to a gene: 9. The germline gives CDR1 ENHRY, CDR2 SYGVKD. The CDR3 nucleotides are TGTGCCATCAGTGGGGGACAGGCGACCGGTGAGCAGTACTTC. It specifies CAISGGQATGEQYF.

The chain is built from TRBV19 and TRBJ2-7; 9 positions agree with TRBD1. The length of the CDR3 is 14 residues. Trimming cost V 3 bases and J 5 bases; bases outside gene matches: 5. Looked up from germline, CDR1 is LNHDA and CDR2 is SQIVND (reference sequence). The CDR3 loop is CASSIEDRGHEQYF. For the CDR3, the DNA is TGTGCCAGTAGTATTGAGGACAGGGGCCACGAGCAGTACTTC.